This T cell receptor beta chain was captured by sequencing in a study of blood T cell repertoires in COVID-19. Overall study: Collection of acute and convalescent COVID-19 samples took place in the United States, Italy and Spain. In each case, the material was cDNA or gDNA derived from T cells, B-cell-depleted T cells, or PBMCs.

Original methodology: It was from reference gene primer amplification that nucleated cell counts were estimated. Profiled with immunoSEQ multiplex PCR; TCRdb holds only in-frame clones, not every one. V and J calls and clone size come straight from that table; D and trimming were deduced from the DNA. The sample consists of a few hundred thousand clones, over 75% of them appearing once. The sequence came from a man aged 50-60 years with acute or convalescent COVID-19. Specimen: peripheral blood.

CDR3 in DNA: TGTGCCAGTACAGGGGTAATCTCCTACAATGAGCAGTTCTTC. Translation gives CASTGVISYNEQFF. The chain couples TRBV19 to TRBJ2-1; maybe TRBD1 (6 bases). The CDR3 consists of 14 residues. Trimming left V 7 bases short and J 0 bases short, with 10 bases between. Germline V gene sequence: CDR1 LNHDA, CDR2 SQIVND (reference sequence).